A selection of T cell receptor beta chains follows, all from one sample in a study of cytotoxic CD8 clonotypes in ibrutinib-treated CLL. Sequenced by immunoSEQ multiplex PCR; TCRdb stores in-frame clones only, minus some. The sample has roughly 58,000 clones, approximately 50% seen once. The source material was PBMCs, sampled at disease progression, from a patient treated with ibrutinib. Every receptor here comes from a human donor with chronic lymphocytic leukemia. The CDR3 runs from the conserved cysteine through the conserved F or W. Each record gives: clone size, V gene, D gene, J gene, CDR3 DNA, CDR3 protein. A D gene is named only where the DNA matches it firmly. Clone size is shown for a subset of rows, as once, few, many or a class of expanded clone.

>once|TRBV2|TRBD1|TRBJ2-7
TGTGCCAGCAAGGGGACAGGGGCGACCGAGCAGTACTTC
CASKGTGATEQYF
>NA|TRBV6-5|NA|TRBJ1-6
TGTGCCAGCACCACCCGGACAGCCTATAATTCACCCCTCCACTTT
CASTTRTAYNSPLHF
>once|TRBV21-1|NA|TRBJ1-2
TGTGCCAGCCCCTGGAGGGACAACTTAAACTATGGCTACACCTTC
CASPWRDNLNYGYTF
>NA|TRBV2|NA|TRBJ2-1
TGTGCCAGCAGCCCGAGGGACTCCGGTGAGCAGTTCTTC
CASSPRDSGEQFF
>few|TRBV19|TRBD1|TRBJ2-5
TGTGCCAGTAGTCGGACAGGGTGGGACGTGGAGACCCAGTACTTC
CASSRTGWDVETQYF
>few|TRBV30|TRBD1|TRBJ2-7
TGTGCCTGGAGTGCAGGGGGCAGCTTCTACGAGCAGTACTTC
CAWSAGGSFYEQYF
>few|TRBV5-8|NA|TRBJ1-5
TGTGCCAGCAGCTCGCGGGACACCTTCCCCAATCAGCCCCAGCATTTT
CASSSRDTFPNQPQHF
>NA|TRBV6-6|NA|TRBJ1-1
TGTGCCAGCAGTTCCCTCAGGAACACTGAAGCTTTCTTT
CASSSLRNTEAFF
>NA|TRBV7-9|TRBD1|TRBJ2-5
TGTGCCAGCAGCTTATCTAGGGACAGGGCACAAGAGACCCAGTACTTC
CASSLSRDRAQETQYF
>NA|TRBV6-1|TRBD2|TRBJ2-7
TGTGCCAGCAGTGCCCCGGCGGGGGGCTACAGGACTTACGAGCAGTACTTC
CASSAPAGGYRTYEQYF
>NA|TRBV2|NA|TRBJ1-1
TGTGCCAGCAGATTTCAGGGGCTGAACACTGAAGCTTTCTTT
CASRFQGLNTEAFF
>NA|TRBV7-2|TRBD2|TRBJ2-1
TGTGCCAGCAGCTTAGCTGGGACTAGCGGGAAAAATGAGCAGTTCTTC
CASSLAGTSGKNEQFF
>once|TRBV7-2|NA|TRBJ2-7
TGTGCCAGCAGCTTCAGACAGGACTACGAGCAGTACTTC
CASSFRQDYEQYF
>NA|TRBV30|TRBD1|TRBJ2-3
TGTGCCTGGAGAACGACAGGGTACGCGCAGTATTTT
CAWRTTGYAQYF
>NA|TRBV25-1|TRBD1|TRBJ2-2
TGTGCCAGCAACCCCCGGGACAGGGACACCGGGGAGCTGTTTTTT
CASNPRDRDTGELFF
>NA|TRBV5-6|NA|TRBJ2-3
TGTGCCAGCAGCTATACAGATACGCAGTATTTT
CASSYTDTQYF
>NA|TRBV6-5|NA|TRBJ2-5
TGTGCCAGCAGCCACGGGGGCGGGGAGACCCAGTACTTC
CASSHGGGETQYF
>NA|TRBV6-4|NA|TRBJ2-5
TGTGCCAGCAGTGTATCAGTCGCTCCAGGGGGGGCAGGGGAGACCCAGTACTTC
CASSVSVAPGGAGETQYF
>NA|TRBV20-1|NA|TRBJ2-7
TGCAGTGCTAGGGTAGTCCCCGAGCAGTACTTC
CSARVVPEQYF
>NA|TRBV5-1|TRBD2|TRBJ2-1
TGCGCCAGCAACTTGGTAGCGGGGGTCAATGAGCAGTTCTTC
CASNLVAGVNEQFF
>NA|TRBV9|TRBD1|TRBJ2-5
TGTGCCAGCAGCGTGACAATGACCGGGACAGACAAACTGAGGGGTAGGCAAGAGACCCAGTACTTC
CASSVTMTGTDKLRGRQETQYF
>NA|TRBV7-8|NA|TRBJ2-1
TGTGCCAGCAGCTTGTCAACCCTTCCCCTACAATGGGAGCAGTTCTTC
CASSLSTLPLQWEQFF
>few|TRBV6-5|NA|TRBJ2-3
TGTGCCACGTCCCGGGGGATTAGCACAGATACGCAGTATTTT
CATSRGISTDTQYF
>few|TRBV6-4|TRBD1|TRBJ2-7
TGTGCCAGCACTGGGACAGCCCTTTTAATCCAGTACGAGCAGTACTTC
CASTGTALLIQYEQYF
>NA|TRBV5-1|TRBD2|TRBJ2-3
TGCGCCAGCAGCTTGGGCCTAGCGGAGAACACAGATACGCAGTATTTT
CASSLGLAENTDTQYF
>NA|TRBV6-5|NA|TRBJ2-5
TGTGCCAGCAGTTCCCCCGGGTACAAACAAGAGACCCAGTACTTC
CASSSPGYKQETQYF